A selection of T cell receptor beta chains follows, all from one sample in a study of blood T cell repertoires in COVID-19. Generated by immunoSEQ multiplex PCR, the TCRdb table keeps only in-frame clones and is missing some. The sample consists of some 260,000 clones, over 65% of them appearing once. The sequenced sample was peripheral blood. The receptors come from a woman older than 75 with acute or convalescent COVID-19. CDR3s include the opening cysteine and the closing phenylalanine or tryptophan. A D gene is named only where the DNA matches it firmly. The size field is filled for only some rows; it gives once, few, many or a size class.

v_call	j_call	clone_size	d_call	cdr3_aa	cdr3_nt
TRBV6-6	TRBJ2-7	-	TRBD1	CASSNDRDSYEQYF	TGTGCCAGCAGTAACGACAGGGATTCCTACGAGCAGTACTTC
TRBV5-1	TRBJ2-5	-	TRBD2	CASSLGSGAQETQYF	TGCGCCAGCAGCTTGGGTAGCGGGGCTCAAGAGACCCAGTACTTC
TRBV5-4	TRBJ1-6	-	-	CASSFGPNSPLHF	TGTGCCAGCAGCTTCGGTCCTAATTCACCCCTCCACTTT
TRBV5-1	TRBJ2-5	-	TRBD2	CASSYGGLAALQETQYF	TGCGCCAGCAGCTACGGGGGACTAGCGGCCCTCCAAGAGACCCAGTACTTC
TRBV5-1	TRBJ2-2	-	-	CASSLFPGGGELFF	TGCGCCAGCAGCTTATTCCCCGGAGGCGGGGAGCTGTTTTTT
TRBV5-6	TRBJ1-4	-	TRBD1	CASSLGTGTKFEKLFF	TGTGCCAGCAGCCTGGGGACAGGAACTAAGTTTGAAAAACTGTTTTTT
TRBV3-1/TRBV3-2	TRBJ2-1	-	TRBD2	CASSQGSSGYNEQFF	TGTGCCAGCAGCCAAGGTTCTAGCGGTTACAATGAGCAGTTCTTC
TRBV25-1	TRBJ1-1	few	-	CASSGQANTEAFF	TGTGCCAGCAGTGGACAGGCGAACACTGAAGCTTTCTTT
TRBV7-2	TRBJ2-7	-	-	CASSLEDSNYEQYF	TGTGCCAGCAGCTTAGAGGACAGCAACTACGAGCAGTACTTC
TRBV19	TRBJ1-5	-	-	CASKGEGYSNQPQHF	TGTGCCAGTAAGGGGGAAGGATATAGCAATCAGCCCCAGCATTTT
TRBV30	TRBJ1-1	few	-	CAWSVPGGGGSGAFF	TGTGCCTGGAGTGTACCGGGGGGCGGAGGTAGTGGGGCTTTCTTT
TRBV5-1	TRBJ1-1	few	-	CASSPWVRSLTEAFF	TGCGCCAGCAGCCCATGGGTCCGTAGCCTCACTGAAGCTTTCTTT
TRBV13	TRBJ2-7	once	TRBD2	CASRYGLANEQYF	TGTGCCAGCAGGTACGGACTAGCAAACGAGCAGTACTTC
TRBV2	TRBJ1-2	-	TRBD1	CASSRQGANYGYTF	TGTGCCAGCAGCAGACAGGGGGCAAACTATGGCTACACCTTC
TRBV5-1	TRBJ1-2	-	-	CASSPNLDSNPSF	TGCGCCAGCAGCCCAAACCTAGACAGCAACCCTTCCTTC